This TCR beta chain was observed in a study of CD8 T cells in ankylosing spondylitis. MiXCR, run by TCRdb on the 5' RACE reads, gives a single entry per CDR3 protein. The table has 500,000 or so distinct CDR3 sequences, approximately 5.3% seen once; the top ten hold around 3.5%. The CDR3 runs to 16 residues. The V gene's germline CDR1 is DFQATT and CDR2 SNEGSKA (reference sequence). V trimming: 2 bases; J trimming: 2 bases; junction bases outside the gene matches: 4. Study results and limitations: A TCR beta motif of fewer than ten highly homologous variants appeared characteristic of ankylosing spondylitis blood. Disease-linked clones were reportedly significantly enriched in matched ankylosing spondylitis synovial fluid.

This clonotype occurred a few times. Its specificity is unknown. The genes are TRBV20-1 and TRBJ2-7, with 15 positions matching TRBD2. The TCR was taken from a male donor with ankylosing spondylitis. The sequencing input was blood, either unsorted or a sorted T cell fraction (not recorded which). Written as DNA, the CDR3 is TGCAGTGCTAGAAGGACTAGCGGGGGGGATGCCTACGAGCAGTACTTC. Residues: CSARRTSGGDAYEQYF.